The clone carrying this T cell receptor beta chain has only a few counts. The antigen remains undetermined. The data derive from a study of identical twins. General study points: Twins' excess sharing was less marked for out-of-frame beta sequences. One should note that invariant MAIT and iNKT cells could partly confound zero-insertion analyses.

A universal primer site was created by template switching, with the cDNA bearing unique molecular identifiers. Each CDR3 protein is one row after TCRdb ran MiXCR on the 5' RACE reads. The table includes 1.5 million or so distinct CDR3 sequences, roughly a third detected once. V was pared by 7 bases and J by 1 base, with 10 bases between. Germline assignment: CDR1 MNHEY and CDR2 SVGAGI. This CDR3 is 13 amino acids long. This receptor was obtained from a newborn girl in good health. The sequenced material came from cord blood. The chain uses TRBV6-5 and TRBJ1-1; the D gene is possibly TRBD1 (5 bases). The CDR3 loop is CASKGPGNTEAFF. CDR3 in DNA: TGTGCCAGCAAGGGGCCCGGGAACACTGAAGCTTTCTTT.